This T cell receptor (beta chain) was documented in a study of blood T cell repertoires in COVID-19. Study details: T cells, B-cell-depleted T cells, or PBMCs supplied cDNA or gDNA.

CDR1 and CDR2 (germline): SGHRS, YFSETQ. The length of the CDR3 is 14 residues. Trimming cost V 3 bases and J 3 bases, with 12 bases left between them. This clone was counted a single time. Original processing notes: Amplified reference gene primers provided the basis for estimating nucleated cell counts. Only in-frame clones appear in the TCRdb table, and some are missing; sequencing was by immunoSEQ multiplex PCR. The V and J calls and clone size come from that table; D and trimming were worked out from the DNA. The sample shows about 210,000 clones, roughly nine tenths of them seen only once. The TCR sequence derives from a man younger than 40 with acute or convalescent COVID-19. Input material: peripheral blood. The chain has TRBV5-1 and TRBJ2-5, with D possibly TRBD2 on 6 matching bases. In nucleotides, the CDR3 is TGCGCCAGCAGCTGGGGACTTGGCAAAGAGACCCAGTACTTC. It yields the protein CASSWGLGKETQYF.